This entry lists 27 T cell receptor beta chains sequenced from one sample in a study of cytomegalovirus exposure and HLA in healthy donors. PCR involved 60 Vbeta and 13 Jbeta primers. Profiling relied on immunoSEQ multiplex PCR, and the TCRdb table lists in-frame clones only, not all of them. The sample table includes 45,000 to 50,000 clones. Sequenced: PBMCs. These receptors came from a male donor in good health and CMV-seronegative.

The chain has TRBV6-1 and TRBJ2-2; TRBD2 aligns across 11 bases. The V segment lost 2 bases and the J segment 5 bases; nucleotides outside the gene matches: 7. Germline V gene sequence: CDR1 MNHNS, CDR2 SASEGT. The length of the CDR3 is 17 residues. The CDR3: CASSENLAGGLTGELFF. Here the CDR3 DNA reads TGTGCCAGCAGTGAAAATTTAGCGGGGGGGCTTACCGGGGAGCTGTTTTTT.

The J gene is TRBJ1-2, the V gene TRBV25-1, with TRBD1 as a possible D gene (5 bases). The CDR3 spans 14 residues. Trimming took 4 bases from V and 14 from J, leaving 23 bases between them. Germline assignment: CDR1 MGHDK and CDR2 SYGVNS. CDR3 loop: CASSGRQSLFEITF. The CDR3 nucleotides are TGTGCCAGCAGTGGACGACAGTCCCTCTTTGAAATAACCTTC.

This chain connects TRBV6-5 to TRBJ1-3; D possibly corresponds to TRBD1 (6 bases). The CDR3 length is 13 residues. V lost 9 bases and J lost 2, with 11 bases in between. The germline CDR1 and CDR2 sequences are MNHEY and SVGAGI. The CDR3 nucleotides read TGTGCCAGTACAGGGATTCCTGGAAACACCATATATTTT. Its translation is CASTGIPGNTIYF.

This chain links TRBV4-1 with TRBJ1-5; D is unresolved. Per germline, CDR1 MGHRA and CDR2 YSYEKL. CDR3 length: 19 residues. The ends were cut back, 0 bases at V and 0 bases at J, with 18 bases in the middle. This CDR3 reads CASSQDLIIAGVSNQPQHF. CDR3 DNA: TGCGCCAGCAGCCAAGATCTTATCATTGCGGGAGTTAGCAATCAGCCCCAGCATTTT.

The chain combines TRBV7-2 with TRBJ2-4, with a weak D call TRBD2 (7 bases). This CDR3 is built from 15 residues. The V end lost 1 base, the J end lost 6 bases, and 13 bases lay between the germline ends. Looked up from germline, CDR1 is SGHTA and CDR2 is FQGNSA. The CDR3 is CASSLEGGTGNIQYF. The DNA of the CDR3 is TGTGCCAGCAGCTTAGAGGGGGGGACGGGAAACATTCAGTACTTC. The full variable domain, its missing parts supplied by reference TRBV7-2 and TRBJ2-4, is GAGVSQSPSNKVTEKGKDVELRCDPISGHTALYWYRQSLGQGLEFLIYFQGNSAPDKSGLPSDRFSAERTGGSVSTLTIQRTQQEDSAVYLCASSLEGGTGNIQYFGAGTRLSVL.

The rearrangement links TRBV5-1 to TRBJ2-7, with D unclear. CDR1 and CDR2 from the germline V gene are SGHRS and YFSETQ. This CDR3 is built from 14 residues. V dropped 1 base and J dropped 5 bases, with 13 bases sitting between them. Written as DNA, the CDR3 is TGCGCCAGCAGCTTGTCTGGTCGAGTGGACGAGCAGTACTTC. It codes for CASSLSGRVDEQYF.

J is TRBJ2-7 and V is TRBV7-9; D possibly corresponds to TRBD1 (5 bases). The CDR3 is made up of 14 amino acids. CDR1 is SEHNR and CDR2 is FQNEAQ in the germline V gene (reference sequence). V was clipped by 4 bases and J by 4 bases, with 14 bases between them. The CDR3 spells CASSSAPQGYEQYF. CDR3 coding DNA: TGTGCCAGCAGCTCCGCGCCTCAGGGTTACGAGCAGTACTTC.

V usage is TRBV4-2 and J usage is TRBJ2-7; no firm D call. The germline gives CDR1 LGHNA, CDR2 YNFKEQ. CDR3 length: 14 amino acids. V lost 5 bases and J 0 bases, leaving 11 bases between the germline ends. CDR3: CASSEVSGSYEQYF. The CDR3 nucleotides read TGTGCCAGCAGCGAGGTATCGGGCTCCTACGAGCAGTACTTC.

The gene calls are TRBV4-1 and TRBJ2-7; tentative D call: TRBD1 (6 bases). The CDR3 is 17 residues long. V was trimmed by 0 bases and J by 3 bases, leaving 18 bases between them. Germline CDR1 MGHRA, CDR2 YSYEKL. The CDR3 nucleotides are TGCGCCAGCAGCCAAGATCCCTGGGGGCCTGGAAGCTACGAGCAGTACTTC. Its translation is CASSQDPWGPGSYEQYF.

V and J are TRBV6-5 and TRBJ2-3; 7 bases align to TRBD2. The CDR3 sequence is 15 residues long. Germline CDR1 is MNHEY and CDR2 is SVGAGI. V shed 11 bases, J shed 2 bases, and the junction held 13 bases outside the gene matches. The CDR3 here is CASTSKGGYTDTQYF. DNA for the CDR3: TGTGCCTCCACGAGTAAGGGAGGGTACACAGATACGCAGTATTTT.

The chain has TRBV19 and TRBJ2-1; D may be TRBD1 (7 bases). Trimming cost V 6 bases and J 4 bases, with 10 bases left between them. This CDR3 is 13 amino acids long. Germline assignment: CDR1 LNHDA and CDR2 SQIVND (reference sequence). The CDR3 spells CASRAGQYNEQFF. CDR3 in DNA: TGTGCCAGTAGGGCGGGACAGTACAATGAGCAGTTCTTC.

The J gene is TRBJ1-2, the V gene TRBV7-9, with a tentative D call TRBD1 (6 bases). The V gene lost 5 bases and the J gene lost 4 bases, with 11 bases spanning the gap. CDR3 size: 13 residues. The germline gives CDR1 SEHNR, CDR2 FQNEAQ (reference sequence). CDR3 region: CASSPVGGYGYTF. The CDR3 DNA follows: TGTGCCAGCAGCCCCGTAGGGGGCTATGGCTACACCTTC.

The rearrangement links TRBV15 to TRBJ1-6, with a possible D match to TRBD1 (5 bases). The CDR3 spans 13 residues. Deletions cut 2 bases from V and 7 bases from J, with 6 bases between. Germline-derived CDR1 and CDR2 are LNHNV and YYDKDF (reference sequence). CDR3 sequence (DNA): TGTGCCACCAGCAGAAGACAGAATTCACCCCTCCACTTT. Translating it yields CATSRRQNSPLHF.

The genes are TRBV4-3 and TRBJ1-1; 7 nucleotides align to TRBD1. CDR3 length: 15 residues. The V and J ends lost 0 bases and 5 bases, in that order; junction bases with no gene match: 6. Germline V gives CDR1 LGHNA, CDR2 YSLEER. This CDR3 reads CASSQEGGPGTEAFF. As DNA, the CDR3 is TGCGCCAGCAGCCAAGAAGGGGGCCCCGGGACTGAAGCTTTCTTT.

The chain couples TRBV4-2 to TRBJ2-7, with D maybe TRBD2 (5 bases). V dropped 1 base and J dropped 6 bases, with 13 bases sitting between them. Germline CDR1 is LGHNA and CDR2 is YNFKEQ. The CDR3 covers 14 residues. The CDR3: CASSQGLLAGEQYF. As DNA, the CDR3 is TGTGCCAGCAGCCAAGGTCTTCTAGCTGGCGAGCAGTACTTC.

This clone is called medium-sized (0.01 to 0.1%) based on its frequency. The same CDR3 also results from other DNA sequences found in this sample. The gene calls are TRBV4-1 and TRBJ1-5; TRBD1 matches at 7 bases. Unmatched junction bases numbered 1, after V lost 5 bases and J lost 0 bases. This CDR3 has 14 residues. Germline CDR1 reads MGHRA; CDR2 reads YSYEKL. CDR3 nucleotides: TGCGCCAGCAGCACAGGGGATAGCAATCAGCCCCAGCATTTT. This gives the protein CASSTGDSNQPQHF.

The chain's CDR3 is CASNRIPRKQYNSPLHF. The CDR3 DNA reads TGTGCCAGCAACCGCATACCTAGGAAACAATATAATTCACCCCTCCACTTT. V is TRBV21-1 and J is TRBJ1-6. TRBV21-1 is marked as a pseudogene. The CDR3 loop spans 17 amino acids.

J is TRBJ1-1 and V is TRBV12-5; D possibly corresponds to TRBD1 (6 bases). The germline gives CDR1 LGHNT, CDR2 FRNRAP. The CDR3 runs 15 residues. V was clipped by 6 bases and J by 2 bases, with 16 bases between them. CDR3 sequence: CASGTHGQTNTEAFF. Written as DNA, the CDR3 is TGTGCTAGTGGAACTCATGGACAGACAAACACTGAAGCTTTCTTT.

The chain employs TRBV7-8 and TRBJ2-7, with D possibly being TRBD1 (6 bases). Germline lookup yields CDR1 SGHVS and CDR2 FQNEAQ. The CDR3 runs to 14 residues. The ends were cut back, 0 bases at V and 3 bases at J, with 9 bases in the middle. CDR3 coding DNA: TGTGCCAGCAGCTTAGCCCAGACAGGCTACGAGCAGTACTTC. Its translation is CASSLAQTGYEQYF.

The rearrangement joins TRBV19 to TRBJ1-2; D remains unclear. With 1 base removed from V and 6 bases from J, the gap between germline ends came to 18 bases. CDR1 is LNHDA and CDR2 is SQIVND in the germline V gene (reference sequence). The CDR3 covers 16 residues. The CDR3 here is CASSIAPLYPGDGYTF. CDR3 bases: TGTGCCAGTAGTATAGCTCCCCTTTATCCCGGAGATGGCTACACCTTC.

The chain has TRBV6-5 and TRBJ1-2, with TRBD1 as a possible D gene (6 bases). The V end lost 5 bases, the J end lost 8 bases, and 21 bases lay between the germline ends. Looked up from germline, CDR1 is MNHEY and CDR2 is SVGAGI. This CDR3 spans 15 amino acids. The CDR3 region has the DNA TGTGCCAGCAGTAGGGACACGGGGTCTTTGGCCGGCTACACCTTC. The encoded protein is CASSRDTGSLAGYTF.

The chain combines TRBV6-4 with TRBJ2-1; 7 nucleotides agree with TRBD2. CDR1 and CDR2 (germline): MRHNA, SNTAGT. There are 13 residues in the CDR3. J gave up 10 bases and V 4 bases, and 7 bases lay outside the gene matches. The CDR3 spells CASSAGTNVEQFF. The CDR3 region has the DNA TGTGCCAGCAGTGCCGGGACTAATGTGGAGCAGTTCTTC.

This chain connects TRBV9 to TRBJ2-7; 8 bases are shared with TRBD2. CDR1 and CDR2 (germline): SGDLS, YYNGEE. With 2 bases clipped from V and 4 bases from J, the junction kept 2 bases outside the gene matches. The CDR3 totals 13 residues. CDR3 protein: CASSVGTSYEQYF. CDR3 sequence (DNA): TGTGCCAGCAGCGTTGGGACTAGTTACGAGCAGTACTTC.

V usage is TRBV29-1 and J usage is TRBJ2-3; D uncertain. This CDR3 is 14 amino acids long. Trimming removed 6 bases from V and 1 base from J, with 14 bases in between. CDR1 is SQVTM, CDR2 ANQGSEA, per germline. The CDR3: CSVVRTLGTDTQYF. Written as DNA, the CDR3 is TGCAGCGTCGTGCGTACGCTCGGCACAGATACGCAGTATTTT.

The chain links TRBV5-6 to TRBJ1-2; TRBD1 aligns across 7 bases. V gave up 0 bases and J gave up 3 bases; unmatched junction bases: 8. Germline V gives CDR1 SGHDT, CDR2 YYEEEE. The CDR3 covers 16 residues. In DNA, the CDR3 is TGTGCCAGCAGCTTGGTCCTGGGACAGAGATACTATGGCTACACCTTC. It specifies CASSLVLGQRYYGYTF.

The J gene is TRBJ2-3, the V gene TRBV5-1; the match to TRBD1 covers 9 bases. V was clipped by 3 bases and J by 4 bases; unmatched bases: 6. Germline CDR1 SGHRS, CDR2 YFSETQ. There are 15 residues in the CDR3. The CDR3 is CASSSHRGRPDTQYF. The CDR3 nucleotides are TGCGCCAGCAGCTCGCACAGGGGGCGCCCAGATACGCAGTATTTT.

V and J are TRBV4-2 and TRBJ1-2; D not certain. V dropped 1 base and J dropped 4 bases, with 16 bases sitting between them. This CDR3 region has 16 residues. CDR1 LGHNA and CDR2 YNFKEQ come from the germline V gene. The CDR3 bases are TGTGCCAGCAGCCAAGGGACGGAGGACTACCTCTATGGCTACACCTTC. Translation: CASSQGTEDYLYGYTF.